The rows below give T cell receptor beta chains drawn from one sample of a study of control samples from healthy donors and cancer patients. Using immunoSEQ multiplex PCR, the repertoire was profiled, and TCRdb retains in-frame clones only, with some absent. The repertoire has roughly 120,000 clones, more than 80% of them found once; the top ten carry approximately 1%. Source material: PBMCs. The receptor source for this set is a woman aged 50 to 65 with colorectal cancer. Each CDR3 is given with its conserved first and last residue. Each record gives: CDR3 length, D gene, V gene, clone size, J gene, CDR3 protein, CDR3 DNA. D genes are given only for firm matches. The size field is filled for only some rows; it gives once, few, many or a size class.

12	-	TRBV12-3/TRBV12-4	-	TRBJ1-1	CASKDPNTEAFF	TGTGCCAGCAAAGACCCGAACACTGAAGCTTTCTTT
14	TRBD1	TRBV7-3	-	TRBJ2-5	CASSSTGLGETQYF	TGTGCCAGCAGTTCGACAGGGCTGGGAGAGACCCAGTACTTC
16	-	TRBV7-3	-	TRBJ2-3	CASSPLGLAFTDTQYF	TGTGCCAGCAGCCCCCTGGGTCTAGCGTTCACAGATACGCAGTATTTT
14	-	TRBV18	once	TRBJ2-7	CASSPGRTSYEQYF	TGTGCCAGCTCACCGGGACGGACGTCCTACGAGCAGTACTTC
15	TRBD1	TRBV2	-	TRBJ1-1	CASSYGQGRFTEAFF	TGTGCCAGCAGTTATGGACAGGGGCGTTTTACTGAAGCTTTCTTT
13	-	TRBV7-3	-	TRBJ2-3	CASSPLVADTQYF	TGTGCCAGCAGCCCCCTGGTTGCAGATACGCAGTATTTT
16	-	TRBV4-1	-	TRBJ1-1	CASSQDIGRGRPEAFF	TGCGCCAGCAGCCAAGATATCGGCAGGGGCAGGCCTGAAGCTTTCTTT
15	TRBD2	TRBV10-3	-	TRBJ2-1	CATLSRLAGAGEQFF	TGTGCCACCCTAAGCCGGCTAGCGGGAGCTGGTGAGCAGTTCTTC
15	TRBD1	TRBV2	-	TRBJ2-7	CASSVQGIGSYEQYF	TGTGCCAGCAGTGTACAGGGGATCGGTTCCTACGAGCAGTACTTC
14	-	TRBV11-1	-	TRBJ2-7	CASSLAPTSYEQYF	TGTGCCAGCAGCTTAGCCCCCACCTCCTACGAGCAGTACTTC
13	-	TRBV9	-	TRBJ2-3	CASSVDWGDTQYF	TGTGCCAGCAGCGTAGATTGGGGAGATACGCAGTATTTT
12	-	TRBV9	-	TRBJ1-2	CASSVSATGYTF	TGTGCCAGCAGCGTATCAGCGACCGGCTACACCTTC
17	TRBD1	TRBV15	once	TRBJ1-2	CATSRGGTDYSIYGYTF	TGTGCCACCAGCAGAGGGGGGACAGATTATAGCATCTATGGCTACACCTTC
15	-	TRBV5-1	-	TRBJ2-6	CASETGYSGANVLTF	TGCGCCAGCGAAACAGGGTACTCTGGGGCCAACGTCCTGACTTTC
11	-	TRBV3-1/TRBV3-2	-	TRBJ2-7	CASRGSYEQYF	TGTGCCAGCAGGGGTTCCTACGAGCAGTACTTC
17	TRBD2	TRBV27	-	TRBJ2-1	CASSFRVAGGIYNEQFF	TGTGCCAGCAGTTTTCGGGTAGCGGGAGGGATATACAATGAGCAGTTCTTC
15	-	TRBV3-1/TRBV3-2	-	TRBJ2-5	CASSQGPTEQETQYF	TGTGCCAGCAGCCAAGGTCCGACAGAACAAGAGACCCAGTACTTC
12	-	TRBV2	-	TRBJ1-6	CASSGELSPLHF	TGTGCCAGCAGTGGGGAGCTAAGTCCCCTCCACTTT
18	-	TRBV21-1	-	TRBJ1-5	CASSKERQGTPPNQPQHF	TGTGCCAGCAGCAAAGAGAGACAGGGGACCCCCCCCAATCAGCCCCAGCATTTT
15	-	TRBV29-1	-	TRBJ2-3	CSVGSVGGFSDTQYF	TGCAGCGTTGGAAGCGTTGGGGGTTTTTCAGATACGCAGTATTTT
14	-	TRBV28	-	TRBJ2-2	CASSFVRAAGELFF	TGTGCCAGCAGTTTTGTCAGGGCGGCCGGGGAGCTGTTTTTT
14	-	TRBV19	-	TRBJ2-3	CASSGFTSTDTQYF	TGTGCCAGTAGTGGTTTCACTAGCACAGATACGCAGTATTTT
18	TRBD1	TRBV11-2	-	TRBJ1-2	CASSSTHPDRKANYGYTF	TGTGCCAGCAGCTCAACCCATCCGGACAGGAAAGCTAACTATGGCTACACCTTC
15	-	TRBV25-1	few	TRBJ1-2	CASSESNSLIHGYTF	TGTGCCAGCAGTGAATCAAACAGCCTAATCCATGGCTACACCTTC
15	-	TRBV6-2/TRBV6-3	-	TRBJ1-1	CASSPIGGVGTEAFF	TGTGCCAGCAGCCCCATTGGGGGTGTGGGCACTGAAGCTTTCTTT
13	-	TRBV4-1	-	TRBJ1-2	CASSPKANYGYTF	TGCGCCAGCAGCCCCAAAGCTAACTATGGCTACACCTTC
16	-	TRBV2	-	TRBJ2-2	CASMRHGGAGTGELFF	TGTGCCAGCATGAGACACGGGGGCGCGGGAACCGGGGAGCTGTTTTTT
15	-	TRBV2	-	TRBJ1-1	CASSLTRRANTEAFF	TGTGCCAGCAGTCTTACGAGGAGGGCGAACACTGAAGCTTTCTTT
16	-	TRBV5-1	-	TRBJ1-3	CASSLVSESSGNTIYF	TGCGCCAGCAGCTTGGTTTCAGAATCCTCTGGAAACACCATATATTTT
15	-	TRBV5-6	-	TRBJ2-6	CASSLISLGANVLTF	TGTGCCAGCAGCTTGATCTCCCTTGGGGCCAACGTCCTGACTTTC
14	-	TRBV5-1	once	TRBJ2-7	CASSFTGGSYEQYF	TGCGCCAGCAGCTTCACCGGGGGCTCCTACGAGCAGTACTTC
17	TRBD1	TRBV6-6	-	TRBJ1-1	CASSPSGTASMNTEAFF	TGTGCCAGCAGTCCTTCCGGGACAGCCTCAATGAACACTGAAGCTTTCTTT
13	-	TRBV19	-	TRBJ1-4	CASSIVVNEKLFF	TGTGCCAGTAGTATTGTAGTGAATGAAAAACTGTTTTTT
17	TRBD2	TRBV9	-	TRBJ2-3	CASSVAGLAGGPHTQYF	TGTGCCAGCAGCGTAGCCGGACTAGCGGGGGGGCCGCATACGCAGTATTTT
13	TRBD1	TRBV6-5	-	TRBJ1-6	CASSLRGNSPLHF	TGTGCCAGCAGTCTCAGGGGGAATTCACCCCTCCACTTT
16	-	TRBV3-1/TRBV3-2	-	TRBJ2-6	CASSQASGSGANVLTF	TGTGCCAGCAGCCAAGCCTCGGGGTCTGGGGCCAACGTCCTGACTTTC